This T cell receptor beta chain was sequenced during a study of CD8+ T cells in alopecia areata. About the research overall: Tofacitinib lasted 6 to 18 months, then 6 months off drug.

Documented treatment: oral pan-JAK inhibitor, 5-10 mg twice daily. Extraction and reverse transcription of RNA yielded cDNA as the sequencing template. Method: immunoSEQ multiplex PCR; TCRdb's copy keeps in-frame clones and lacks some. The sample lists some 190,000 clones, approximately 50% occurring once. The ends were cut back, 4 bases at V and 1 base at J, with 8 bases in the middle. This CDR3 spans 14 amino acids. From germline, CDR1 is MGHRA and CDR2 YSYEKL. This sequence joins TRBV4-1 and TRBJ1-5, with D tentatively TRBD1 (6 bases). The sequence came from a human donor with alopecia areata. Here the sequenced sample was CD8+ T cells sorted from blood, taken at week 52, from a patient treated with tofacitinib. The chain's CDR3 is CASSPQGSNQPQHF. CDR3 nucleotide sequence: TGCGCCAGCAGCCCCCAGGGGAGCAATCAGCCCCAGCATTTT.